This T cell receptor (beta chain) was found in a study of blood T cell repertoires in COVID-19. About the study: Sample material is recorded as cDNA or gDNA derived from T cells, B-cell-depleted T cells, or PBMCs.

Under the authors' procedure: Amplifying reference gene primers gave estimates of nucleated cell counts. The data were produced by immunoSEQ multiplex PCR, yet TCRdb's version contains in-frame clones alone and is incomplete. The D gene and trimming were derived from the DNA, and the V and J assignments and clone size from that table. The profile shows approximately 51,000 clones, roughly nine tenths of them singletons. Germline loops: CDR1 SGHVS, CDR2 FQNEAQ. J gave up 4 bases and V 5 bases, and 11 bases lay outside the gene matches. CDR3 length: 16 amino acids. The chain couples TRBV7-8 to TRBJ1-5; 7 bases map to TRBD1. This receptor was identified in a man between 65 and 79 years old with active COVID-19. The specimen was peripheral blood. The DNA for the CDR3 is TGTGCCAGCAGCCCAGACAGGGTGGGGGCTAATCAGCCCCAGCATTTT. Translation gives CASSPDRVGANQPQHF.